This T cell receptor (beta chain) was captured by sequencing in a study of regulatory T cells in long-lasting Graves disease. Time point specified: newly diagnosed GD, antithyroid drugs for less than 3 months. RNA isolated from PBMCs was used to make the TCR library. Assembly of TCR beta libraries relied on iRepertoire HTBI primers together with Arm-PCR of CDR3 regions. Each CDR3 protein is one row after TCRdb ran MiXCR on the multiplex PCR reads. The sample lists approximately 540,000 distinct CDR3 sequences, 12% occurring once. CDR3 length: 12 residues. V lost 2 bases and J lost 6, with 9 bases in between. Germline V lookup: CDR1 DFQATT, CDR2 SNEGSKA (reference sequence). Findings of the study overall: Sampling was limited to peripheral blood rather than thyroid tissue.

This clonotype was seen a single time. The antigen is unknown. These data also formed part of another study, on T cells in Graves' hyperthyroidism and ophthalmopathy. From that second work: Initially, a first-round RT-PCR of the TCR CDR3 employed the HTBI primer set. Clonotypes that were expanded in thyroid above 0.001 mostly appeared in blood too. With a median lead of approximately 6 months before onset, the model predicted ophthalmopathy.

J is TRBJ2-3 and V is TRBV20-1, with D unresolved. Sequencing used peripheral blood mononuclear cells (PBMCs), obtained at new diagnosis, from a patient treated with antithyroid drugs. This TCR was sampled from a woman aged 30 to 39 with Graves disease. DNA of the CDR3: TGCAGTGCTAGACTGCCCCCTGATACGCAGTATTTT. This translates into CSARLPPDTQYF.